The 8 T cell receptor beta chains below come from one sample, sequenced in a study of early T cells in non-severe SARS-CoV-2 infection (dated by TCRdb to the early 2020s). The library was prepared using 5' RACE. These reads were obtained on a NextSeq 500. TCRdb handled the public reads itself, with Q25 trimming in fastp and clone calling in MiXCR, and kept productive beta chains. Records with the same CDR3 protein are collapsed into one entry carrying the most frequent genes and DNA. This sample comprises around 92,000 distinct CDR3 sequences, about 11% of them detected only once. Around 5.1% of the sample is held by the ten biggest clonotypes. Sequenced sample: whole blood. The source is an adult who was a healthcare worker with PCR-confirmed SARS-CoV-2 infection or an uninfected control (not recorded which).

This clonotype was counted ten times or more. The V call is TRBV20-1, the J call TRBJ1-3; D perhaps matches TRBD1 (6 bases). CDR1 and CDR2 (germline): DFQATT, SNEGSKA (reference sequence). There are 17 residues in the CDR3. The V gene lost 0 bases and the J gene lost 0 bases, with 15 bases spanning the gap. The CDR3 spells CSARDLRGVNSGNTIYF. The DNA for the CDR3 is TGCAGTGCTAGAGATTTGAGGGGGGTTAACTCTGGAAACACCATATATTTT.

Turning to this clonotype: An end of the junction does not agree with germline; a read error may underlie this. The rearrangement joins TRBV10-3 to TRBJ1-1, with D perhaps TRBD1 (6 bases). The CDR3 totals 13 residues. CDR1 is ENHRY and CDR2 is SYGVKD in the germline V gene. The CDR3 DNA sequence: TGTGCCATCAGTGAAGGGGGGAACCCTGAAGCTTTCTTT. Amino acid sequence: CAISEGGNPEAFF.

CDR3 in amino acids: CASSAQGHTGELFF. CDR3 sequence (DNA): TGTGCCAGCAGCGCACAGGGTCACACCGGGGAGCTGTTTTTT. The chain links TRBV9 to TRBJ2-2, with a possible D match to TRBD1 (6 bases). This CDR3 has 14 amino acids. Trimming took 3 bases from V and 3 from J, leaving 9 bases between them. Germline-derived CDR1 and CDR2 are SGDLS and YYNGEE.

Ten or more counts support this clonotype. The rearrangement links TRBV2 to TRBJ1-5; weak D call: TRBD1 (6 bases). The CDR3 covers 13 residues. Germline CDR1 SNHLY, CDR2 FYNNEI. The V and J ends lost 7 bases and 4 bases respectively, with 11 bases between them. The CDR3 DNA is TGTGCCAGCATGGACAGTTGGAATCAGCCCCAGCATTTT. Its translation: CASMDSWNQPQHF.

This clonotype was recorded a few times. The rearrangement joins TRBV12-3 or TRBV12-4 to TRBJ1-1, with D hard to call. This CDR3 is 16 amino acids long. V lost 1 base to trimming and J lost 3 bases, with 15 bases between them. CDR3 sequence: CASSLDFQPLDTEAFF. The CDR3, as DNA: TGTGCCAGCAGTTTAGATTTCCAACCCCTGGACACTGAAGCTTTCTTT.

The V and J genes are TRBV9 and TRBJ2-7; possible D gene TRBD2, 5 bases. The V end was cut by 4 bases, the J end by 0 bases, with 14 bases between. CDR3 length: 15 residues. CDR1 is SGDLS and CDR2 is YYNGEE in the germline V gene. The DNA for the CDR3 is TGTGCCAGCAGCCTGGAGGCTTCGAGCTCCTACGAGCAGTACTTC. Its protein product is CASSLEASSSYEQYF. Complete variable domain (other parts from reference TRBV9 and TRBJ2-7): DSGVTQTPKHLITATGQRVTLRCSPRSGDLSVYWYQQSLDQGLQFLIQYYNGEERAKGNILERFSAQQFPDLHSELNLSSLELGDSALYFCASSLEASSSYEQYFGPGTRLTVT.

In DNA form, the CDR3 reads TGCAGCGTTGAGCCAGGGATGGGAACTGAAGCTTTCTTT. Protein sequence: CSVEPGMGTEAFF. The chain uses TRBV29-1 and TRBJ1-1; possible D gene TRBD1, 5 bases. Germline V gene lookup returns CDR1 SQVTM and CDR2 ANQGSEA. CDR3 length equals 13 residues. Trimming stripped 3 bases from V and 5 bases from J, with 13 bases between.

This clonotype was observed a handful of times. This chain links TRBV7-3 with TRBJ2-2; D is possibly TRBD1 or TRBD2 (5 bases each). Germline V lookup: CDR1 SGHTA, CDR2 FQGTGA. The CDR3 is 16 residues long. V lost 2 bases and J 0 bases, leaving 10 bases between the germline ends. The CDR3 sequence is CASSLGTAANTGELFF. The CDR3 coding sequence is TGTGCCAGCAGCTTAGGGACCGCTGCGAACACCGGGGAGCTGTTTTTT.